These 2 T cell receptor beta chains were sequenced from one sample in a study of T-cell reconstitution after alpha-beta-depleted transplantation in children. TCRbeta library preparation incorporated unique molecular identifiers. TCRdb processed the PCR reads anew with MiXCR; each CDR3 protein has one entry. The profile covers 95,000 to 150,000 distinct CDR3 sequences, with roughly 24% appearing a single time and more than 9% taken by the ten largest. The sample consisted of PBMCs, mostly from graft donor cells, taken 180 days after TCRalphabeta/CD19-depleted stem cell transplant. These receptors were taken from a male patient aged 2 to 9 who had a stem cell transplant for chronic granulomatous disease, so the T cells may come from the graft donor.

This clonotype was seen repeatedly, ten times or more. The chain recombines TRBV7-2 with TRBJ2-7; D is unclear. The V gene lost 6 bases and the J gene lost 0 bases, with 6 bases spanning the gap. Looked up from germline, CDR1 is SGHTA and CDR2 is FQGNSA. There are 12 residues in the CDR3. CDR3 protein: CASSLSSYEQYF. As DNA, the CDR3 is TGTGCCAGCAGTCTCAGCTCCTACGAGCAGTACTTC.

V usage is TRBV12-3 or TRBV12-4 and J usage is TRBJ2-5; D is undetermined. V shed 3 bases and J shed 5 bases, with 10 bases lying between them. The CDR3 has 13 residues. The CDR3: CASSLGHLETQYF. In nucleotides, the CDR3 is TGTGCCAGCAGTTTGGGTCATTTGGAGACCCAGTACTTC.